The following is a T cell receptor (beta chain) sequence with its context. Which antigen it targets is not known. Base qualities were left out, and no much larger clone turns up one base away. This specimen belongs to a study of shared clonotypes between healthy human individuals (TCRdb year 2020). In terms of the full investigation: The cohort included three men and a couple of women between 18 and 49 years of age. Blood TCR repertoires of roughly five healthy adults were deeply sequenced to estimate repertoire size and the extent of clonotype sharing between individuals. Different laboratories and diverse techniques were used to prepare libraries and sequence TCR repertoires, to increase sequencing depth and limit assay-specific biases. Per donor, leukapheresis produced somewhere between about 0.9 and 10 billion PBMCs. The study at large found these results: Sampling was restricted to blood, and TCR repertoires in tissue are likely to differ from TCR repertoires in blood. Pairwise subsampling led to the expectation that sequencing depth would affect the degree of clonotype sharing among donors. The genetic and exposure-history diversity represented was limited by the small number of donors.

TCR CDR3 regions were amplified from genomic DNA by multiplex PCR using the deep immunoSEQ assay. For each cell subset, the extracted genomic DNA was distributed evenly across all wells of several immunoSEQ 96-well plates, and each plate served as one replicate. For unsorted PBMC, each replicate PCR was loaded with approximately 330 ng genomic DNA, equivalent to tens of thousands of T cell genomes. Ten immunoSEQ deep assay plates were used to sequence the unsorted PBMC genomic DNA. Purified libraries were measured with a Qubit 3.0 fluorometer, size-checked on a Bioanalyzer 2100, and measured again with the KAPA Library Quantification kit. Every immunoSEQ 96-well plate was sequenced on a separate single-read 150-cycle Illumina NextSeq 550 flow cell. On the study's bioinformatics: Because only junctional sequences without quality scores were contained in the immunoSEQ output, filtering matching that applied to full-length reads could not be performed. To assign V/J genes and CDR3, sequences were annotated against IMGT germline references using PyIR, a Python wrapper for IgBLAST v1.9. Reads with weak V/J assignments (E-value above 1e-6), missing CDR3, stop codons, out-of-frame junctions, or ambiguous translated residues were removed. V3J clonotypes were defined as sequences sharing the same inferred V gene, J gene, and CDR3 amino acid sequence. The percentage overlap between two repertoires was calculated by dividing the number of shared unique clonotypes by the size of the smaller repertoire. Richness of each repertoire was evaluated using RTK rarefaction, the Chao1 estimator, and Recon v2.1 estimates of unobserved clonotypes. Here the immuneACCESS table is served through TCRdb, limited to in-frame sequences with V and J called. Missing clones are a known gap in these copies; in checked studies unresolved V genes cover under half, and the rest lacks a known reason. That table gives V, J and clone size, and the DNA gave D and trimming. This sample has about half a million clones in its table, and over 70% of those were observed once. The top ten clonotypes cover roughly an eighth of the sample.

At the junction V is shortened by 2 bases and J by 2 bases, with 5 bases in between. The CDR3 contains 13 residues, cysteine and phenylalanine counted. CDR3 DNA is the only sequence kept; it has 39 bases, read in frame from the first base. As encoded in the germline V gene, CDR1 is SGHTA while CDR2 is FQGTGA. Donors were healthy HIV-negative adults with no recently reported acute infections or vaccinations. All donors were Caucasian adults living in Nashville, Tennessee, USA. For unsorted samples, 96 million or so PBMCs were counted, and genomic DNA was extracted using the QIAamp DNA Blood Mini kit. Blood was obtained by leukapheresis, after which PBMCs were separated by Ficoll-Histopaque density gradient centrifugation and cryopreserved in liquid nitrogen vapor phase.

This sequence uses TRBV7-3 and TRBJ2-3; a confident D gene designation cannot be given. The sequenced sample consisted of PBMCs. This TCR came from a woman aged 40-49 years in good health. Some clones in this sample may be carry-over from other donors' samples. The CDR3 has the sequence CASSLVTTDTQYF. The DNA is TGTGCCAGCAGCTTAGTAACCACAGATACGCAGTATTTT. Here the CDR3 is joined to the reference TRBV7-3 and TRBJ2-3 genes, and the full variable domain is: GAGVSQTPSNKVTEKGKYVELRCDPISGHTALYWYRQSLGQGPEFLIYFQGTGAADDSGLPNDRFFAVRPEGSVSTLKIQRTERGDSAVYLCASSLVTTDTQYFGPGTRLTVL.